A single sample gave rise to the 10 T cell receptor beta chains below, sequenced in a study of cytomegalovirus exposure and HLA in healthy donors. A multiplex PCR was run with 60 Vbeta primers and 13 Jbeta primers. The data were produced by immunoSEQ multiplex PCR, yet TCRdb's version contains in-frame clones alone and is incomplete. The table lists 150,000 to 180,000 clones, more than 70% of them singletons. The specimen sequenced was PBMCs. Source of these receptors: a woman aged 40 to 55 in good health and CMV-seropositive.

The chain carries TRBV9 and TRBJ2-3; TRBD2 aligns across 9 bases. The V and J ends lost 0 bases and 2 bases, in that order; junction bases with no gene match: 7. In germline, CDR1 is SGDLS, CDR2 YYNGEE. CDR3 length: 17 amino acids. Here the CDR3 DNA reads TGTGCCAGCAGCGTAGTTTCTGCGGGAGGGAACACAGATACGCAGTATTTT. Amino acid sequence: CASSVVSAGGNTDTQYF.

The chain carries TRBV19 and TRBJ1-5; 10 positions agree with TRBD1. Trimming took 4 bases from V and 2 from J; bases not matched to a gene: 8. This CDR3 contains 17 residues. Germline CDR1 reads LNHDA; CDR2 reads SQIVND (reference sequence). The CDR3 DNA follows: TGTGCCAGTAGTAGAAGGTCTGGGACAGGGGGCAATCAGCCCCAGCATTTT. Its translation is CASSRRSGTGGNQPQHF.

The chain uses TRBV2 and TRBJ2-1; 7 nucleotides line up with TRBD2. With V trimmed by 9 bases and J by 12 bases, 11 bases remained unmatched. This CDR3 has 12 amino acids. Germline V lookup: CDR1 SNHLY, CDR2 FYNNEI. The CDR3 loop reads CARGVHSGAQFF. In nucleotides, the CDR3 is TGTGCCAGAGGGGTTCACAGCGGGGCGCAGTTCTTC.

Comments on this clone: A read error may account for a junction end that differs from germline. The sample holds other DNA sequences that translate to the same CDR3. The V gene is TRBV6-5, the J gene TRBJ1-1; 7 nucleotides line up with TRBD1. Germline CDR1 is MNHEY and CDR2 is SVGAGI. The CDR3 contains 15 residues. In DNA, the CDR3 is TGTGCCAGCAGCAACTTGATGACAGGGAGTACTGAGGCTTTCTTT. Protein: CASSNLMTGSTEAFF.

The V gene is TRBV2, the J gene TRBJ2-7; TRBD1 matches 7 bases. CDR3 size: 15 residues. Per germline, CDR1 SNHLY and CDR2 FYNNEI. V dropped 1 base and J dropped 2; count of bases not matched to a gene: 5. The CDR3 DNA is TGTGCCAGCAGTGAAGGGACAGGATTTACCTACGAGCAGTACTTC. Protein sequence: CASSEGTGFTYEQYF.

The chain joins TRBV5-6 to TRBJ2-7; TRBD1 is a possible D gene (5 bases). The CDR3 is made up of 12 amino acids. Per the germline V gene, CDR1 is SGHDT and CDR2 is YYEEEE. The ends were cut back, 4 bases at V and 4 bases at J, with 9 bases in the middle. This CDR3 reads CASSEGQYEQYF. The CDR3 region has the DNA TGTGCCAGCAGCGAAGGACAATACGAGCAGTACTTC.

The chain employs TRBV6-5 and TRBJ2-1; no firm D call. CDR3 length: 11 residues. V lost 0 bases and J 14 bases, leaving 8 bases between the germline ends. The germline CDR1 and CDR2 sequences are MNHEY and SVGAGI. This CDR3 reads CASSYSGRKFF. CDR3 DNA sequence: TGTGCCAGCAGTTACTCGGGCCGCAAGTTCTTC.

The V call is TRBV5-6, the J call TRBJ2-7, with 8 nucleotides matching TRBD2. In germline, CDR1 is SGHDT, CDR2 YYEEEE. The V and J ends lost 3 bases and 0 bases, in that order; junction bases with no gene match: 11. The CDR3 totals 17 residues. CDR3 coding DNA: TGTGCCAGCAGCTCCGGGGGGGAGGGCCTTCACTCCTACGAGCAGTACTTC. Encoded protein: CASSSGGEGLHSYEQYF. The variable domain in full, completed from reference TRBV5-6 and TRBJ2-7, reads DAGVTQSPTHLIKTRGQQVTLRCSPKSGHDTVSWYQQALGQGPQFIFQYYEEEERQRGNFPDRFSGHQFPNYSSELNVNALLLGDSALYLCASSSGGEGLHSYEQYFGPGTRLTVT.

The V and J genes are TRBV5-8 and TRBJ1-5; 7 bases line up with TRBD1. V dropped 3 bases and J dropped 0; count of bases not matched to a gene: 3. The CDR3 runs to 15 residues. Germline assignment: CDR1 SGHTS and CDR2 YDEGEE. The CDR3 protein is CASSSGTDSNQPQHF. DNA for the CDR3: TGTGCCAGCAGCTCCGGGACAGATAGCAATCAGCCCCAGCATTTT.

The V call is TRBV28, the J call TRBJ1-1; no firm D call. The CDR3 covers 13 residues. Germline values: CDR1 MDHEN, CDR2 SYDVKM. Trimming stripped 3 bases from V and 5 bases from J, with 10 bases between. This chain's CDR3 is CASSLAVQTEAFF. The CDR3 DNA reads as TGTGCCAGCAGTTTGGCGGTACAAACTGAAGCTTTCTTT.